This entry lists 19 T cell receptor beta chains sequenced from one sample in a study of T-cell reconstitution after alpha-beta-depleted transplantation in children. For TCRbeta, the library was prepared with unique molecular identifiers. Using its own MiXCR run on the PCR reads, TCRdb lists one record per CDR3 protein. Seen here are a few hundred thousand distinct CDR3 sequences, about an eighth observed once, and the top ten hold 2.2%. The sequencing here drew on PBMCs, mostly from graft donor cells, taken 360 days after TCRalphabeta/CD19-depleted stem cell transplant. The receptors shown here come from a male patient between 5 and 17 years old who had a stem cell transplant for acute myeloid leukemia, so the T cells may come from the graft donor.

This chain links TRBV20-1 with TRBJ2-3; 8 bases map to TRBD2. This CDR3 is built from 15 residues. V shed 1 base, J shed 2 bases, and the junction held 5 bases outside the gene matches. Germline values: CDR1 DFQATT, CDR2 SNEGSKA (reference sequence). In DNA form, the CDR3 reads TGCAGTGCTAGAGGAACACTAGCGGCCACAGATACGCAGTATTTT. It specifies CSARGTLAATDTQYF.

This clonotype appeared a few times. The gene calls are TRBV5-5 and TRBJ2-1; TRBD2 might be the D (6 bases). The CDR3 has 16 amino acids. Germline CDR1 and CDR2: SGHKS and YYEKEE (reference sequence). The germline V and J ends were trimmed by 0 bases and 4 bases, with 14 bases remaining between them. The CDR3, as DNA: TGTGCCAGCAGCTTGGTTTTGCTAGCGTCTTACAATGAGCAGTTCTTC. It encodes CASSLVLLASYNEQFF.

As DNA, the CDR3 is TGTGCCAGCAGCTTAGTATCTAGCGGGTACTACGAGCAGTACTTC. Residues: CASSLVSSGYYEQYF. This sequence joins TRBV7-2 and TRBJ2-7; 8 bases are shared with TRBD2. The CDR3 loop spans 15 amino acids. In germline, CDR1 is SGHTA, CDR2 FQGNSA. V dropped 1 base and J dropped 3; count of bases not matched to a gene: 5.

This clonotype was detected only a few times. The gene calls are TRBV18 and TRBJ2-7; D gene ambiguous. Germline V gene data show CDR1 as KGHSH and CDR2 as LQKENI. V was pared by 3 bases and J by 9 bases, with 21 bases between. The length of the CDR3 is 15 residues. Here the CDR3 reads CASSPLPRVPAGQYF. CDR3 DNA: TGTGCCAGCTCACCCCTCCCTCGGGTACCGGCCGGGCAGTACTTC. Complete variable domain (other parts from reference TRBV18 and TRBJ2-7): NAGVMQNPRHLVRRRGQEARLRCSPMKGHSHVYWYRQLPEEGLKFMVYLQKENIIDESGMPKERFSAEFPKEGPSILRIQQVVRGDSAAYFCASSPLPRVPAGQYFGPGTRLTVT.

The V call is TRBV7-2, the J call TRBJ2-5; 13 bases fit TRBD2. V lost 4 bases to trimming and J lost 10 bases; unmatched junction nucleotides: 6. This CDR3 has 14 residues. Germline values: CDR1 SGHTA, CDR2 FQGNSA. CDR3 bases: TGTGCCAGCAGCTCGGGGACTAGCGGGGTCAACCAGTACTTC. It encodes CASSSGTSGVNQYF. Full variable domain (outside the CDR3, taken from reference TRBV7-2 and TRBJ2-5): GAGVSQSPSNKVTEKGKDVELRCDPISGHTALYWYRQSLGQGLEFLIYFQGNSAPDKSGLPSDRFSAERTGGSVSTLTIQRTQQEDSAVYLCASSSGTSGVNQYFGPGTRLLVL.

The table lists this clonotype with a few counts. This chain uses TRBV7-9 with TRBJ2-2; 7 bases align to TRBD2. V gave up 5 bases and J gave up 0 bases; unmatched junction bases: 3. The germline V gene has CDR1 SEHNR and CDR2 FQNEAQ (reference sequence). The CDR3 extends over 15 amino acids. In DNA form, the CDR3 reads TGTGCCAGCAGCGCCGGGACTACGAACACCGGGGAGCTGTTTTTT. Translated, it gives CASSAGTTNTGELFF.

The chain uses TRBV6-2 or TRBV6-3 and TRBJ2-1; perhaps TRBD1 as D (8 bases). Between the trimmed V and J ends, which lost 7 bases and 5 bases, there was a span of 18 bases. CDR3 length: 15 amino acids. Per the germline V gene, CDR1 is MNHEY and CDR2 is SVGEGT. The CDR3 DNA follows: TGTGCCAGCACCTCCCTCACAGGGGGGGACAATGAGCAGTTCTTC. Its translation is CASTSLTGGDNEQFF.

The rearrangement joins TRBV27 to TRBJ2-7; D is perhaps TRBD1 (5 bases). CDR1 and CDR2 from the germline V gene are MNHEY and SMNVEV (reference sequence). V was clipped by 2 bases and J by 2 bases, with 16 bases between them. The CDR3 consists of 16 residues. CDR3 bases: TGTGCCAGCAGTTTAGGGTTTTTAGGGGCACCCTACGAGCAGTACTTC. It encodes CASSLGFLGAPYEQYF.

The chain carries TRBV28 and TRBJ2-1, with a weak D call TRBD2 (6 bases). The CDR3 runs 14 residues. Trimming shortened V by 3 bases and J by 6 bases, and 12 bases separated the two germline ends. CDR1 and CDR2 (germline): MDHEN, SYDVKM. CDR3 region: CASSFSGDGNEQFF. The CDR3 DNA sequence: TGTGCCAGCAGTTTCTCGGGAGATGGCAATGAGCAGTTCTTC.

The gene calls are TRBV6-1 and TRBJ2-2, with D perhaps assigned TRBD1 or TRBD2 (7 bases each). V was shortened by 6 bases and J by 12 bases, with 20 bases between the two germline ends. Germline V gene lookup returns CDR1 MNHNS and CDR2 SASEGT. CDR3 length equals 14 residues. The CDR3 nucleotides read TGTGCCAGCAGCTGGGGAGGGGGCATCTGGAAGCTGTTTTTT. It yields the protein CASSWGGGIWKLFF.

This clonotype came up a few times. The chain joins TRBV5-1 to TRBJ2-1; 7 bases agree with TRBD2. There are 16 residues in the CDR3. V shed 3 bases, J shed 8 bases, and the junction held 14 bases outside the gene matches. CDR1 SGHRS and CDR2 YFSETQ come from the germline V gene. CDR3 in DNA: TGCGCCAGCAGCTATAGCGGGCCCACCTTTTGGCATGAGCAGTTCTTC. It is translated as CASSYSGPTFWHEQFF. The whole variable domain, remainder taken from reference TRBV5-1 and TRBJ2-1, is KAGVTQTPRYLIKTRGQQVTLSCSPISGHRSVSWYQQTPGQGLQFLFEYFSETQRNKGNFPGRFSGRQFSNSRSEMNVSTLELGDSALYLCASSYSGPTFWHEQFFGPGTRLTVL.

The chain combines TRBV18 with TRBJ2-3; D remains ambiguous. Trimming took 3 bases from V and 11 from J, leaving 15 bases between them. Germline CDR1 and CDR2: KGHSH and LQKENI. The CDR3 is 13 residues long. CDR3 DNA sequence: TGTGCCAGCTCACCCGAAGGCCGGGCTGTGCAGTATTTT. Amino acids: CASSPEGRAVQYF.

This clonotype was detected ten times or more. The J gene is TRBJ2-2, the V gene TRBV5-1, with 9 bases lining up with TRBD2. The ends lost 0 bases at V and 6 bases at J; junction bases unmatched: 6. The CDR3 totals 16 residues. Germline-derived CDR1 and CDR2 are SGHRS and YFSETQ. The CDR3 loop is CASSLGLADGAGELFF. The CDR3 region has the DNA TGCGCCAGCAGCTTGGGACTAGCGGATGGGGCCGGGGAGCTGTTTTTT.

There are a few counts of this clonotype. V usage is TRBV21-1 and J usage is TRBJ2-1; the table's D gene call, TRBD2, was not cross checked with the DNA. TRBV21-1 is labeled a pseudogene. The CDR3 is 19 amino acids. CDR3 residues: CASSKVRRETGVRYNEQFF. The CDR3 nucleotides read TGTGCCAGCAGCAAAGTTCGGCGGGAGACAGGTGTACGGTACAATGAGCAGTTCTTC.

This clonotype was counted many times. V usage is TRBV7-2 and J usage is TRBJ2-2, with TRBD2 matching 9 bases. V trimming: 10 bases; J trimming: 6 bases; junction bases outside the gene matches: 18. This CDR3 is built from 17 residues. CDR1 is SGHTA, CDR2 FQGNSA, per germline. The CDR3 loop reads CANPGIAGDSRAGELFF. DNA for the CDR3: TGTGCCAACCCGGGAATAGCGGGAGATTCCCGGGCCGGGGAGCTGTTTTTT.

The CDR3 nucleotides are TGTGCCAGCAGATCTAAGACCCCAACTAATGAAAAACTGTTTTTT. Translating gives CASRSKTPTNEKLFF. V is TRBV21-1 and J is TRBJ1-4. TRBV21-1 is an annotated pseudogene. CDR3 size: 15 residues.

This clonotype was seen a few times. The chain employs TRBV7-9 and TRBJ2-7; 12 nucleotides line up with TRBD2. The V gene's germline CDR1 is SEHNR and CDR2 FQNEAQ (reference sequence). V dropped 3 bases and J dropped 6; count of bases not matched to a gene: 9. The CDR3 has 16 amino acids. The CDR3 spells CASSFPKTSGSFEQYF. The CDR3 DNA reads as TGTGCCAGCAGCTTCCCCAAGACTAGCGGGAGTTTCGAGCAGTACTTC. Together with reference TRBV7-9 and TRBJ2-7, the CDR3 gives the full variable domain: DTGVSQNPRHKITKRGQNVTFRCDPISEHNRLYWYRQTLGQGPEFLTYFQNEAQLEKSRLLSDRFSAERPKGSFSTLEIQRTEQGDSAMYLCASSFPKTSGSFEQYFGPGTRLTVT.

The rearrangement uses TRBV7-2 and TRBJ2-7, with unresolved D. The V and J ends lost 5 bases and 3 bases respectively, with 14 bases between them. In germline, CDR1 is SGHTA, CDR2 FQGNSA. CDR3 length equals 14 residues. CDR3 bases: TGTGCCAGCAGCCTAAGACCGAGTAACTACGAGCAGTACTTC. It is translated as CASSLRPSNYEQYF.

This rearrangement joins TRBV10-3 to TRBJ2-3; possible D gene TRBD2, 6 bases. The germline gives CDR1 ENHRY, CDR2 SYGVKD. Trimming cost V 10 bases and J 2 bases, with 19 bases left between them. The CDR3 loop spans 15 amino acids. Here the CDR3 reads CATRANTSPTDTQYF. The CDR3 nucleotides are TGTGCCACACGGGCGAATACTAGCCCCACAGATACGCAGTATTTT.